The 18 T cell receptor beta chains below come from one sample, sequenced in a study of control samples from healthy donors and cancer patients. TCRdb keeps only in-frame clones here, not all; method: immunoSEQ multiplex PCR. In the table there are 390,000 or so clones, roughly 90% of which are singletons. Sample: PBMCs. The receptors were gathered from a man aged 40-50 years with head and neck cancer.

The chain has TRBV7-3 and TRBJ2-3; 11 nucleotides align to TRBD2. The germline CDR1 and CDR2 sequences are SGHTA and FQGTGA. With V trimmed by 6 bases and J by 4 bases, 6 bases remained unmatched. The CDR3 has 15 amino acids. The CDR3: CASRTGTSGPDTQYF. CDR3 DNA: TGTGCCAGCAGAACCGGGACTAGCGGACCAGATACGCAGTATTTT.

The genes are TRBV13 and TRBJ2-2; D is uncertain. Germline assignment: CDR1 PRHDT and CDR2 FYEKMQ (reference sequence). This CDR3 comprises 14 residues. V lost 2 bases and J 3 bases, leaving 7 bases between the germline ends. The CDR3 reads CASSLSRDTGELFF. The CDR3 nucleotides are TGTGCCAGCAGCTTAAGTAGGGACACCGGGGAGCTGTTTTTT.

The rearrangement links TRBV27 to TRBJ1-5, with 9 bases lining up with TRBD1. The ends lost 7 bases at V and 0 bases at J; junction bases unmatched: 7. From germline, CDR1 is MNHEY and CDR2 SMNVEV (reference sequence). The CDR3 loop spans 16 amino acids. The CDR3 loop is CASTPGTGFSNQPQHF. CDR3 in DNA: TGTGCCAGCACCCCCGGGACAGGGTTTAGCAATCAGCCCCAGCATTTT.

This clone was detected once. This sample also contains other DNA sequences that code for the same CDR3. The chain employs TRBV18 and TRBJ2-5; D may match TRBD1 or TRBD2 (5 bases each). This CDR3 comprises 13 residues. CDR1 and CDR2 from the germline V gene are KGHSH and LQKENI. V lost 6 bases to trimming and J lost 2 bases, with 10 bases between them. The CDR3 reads CASSPGPQETQYF. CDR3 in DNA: TGTGCCAGCTCTCCGGGACCTCAAGAGACCCAGTACTTC.

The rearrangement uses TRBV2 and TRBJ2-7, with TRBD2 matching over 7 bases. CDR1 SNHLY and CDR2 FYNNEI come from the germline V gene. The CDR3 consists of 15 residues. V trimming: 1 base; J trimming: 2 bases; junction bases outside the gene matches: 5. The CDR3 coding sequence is TGTGCCAGCAGTGAAGTATGGGACTACACCTACGAGCAGTACTTC. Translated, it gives CASSEVWDYTYEQYF.

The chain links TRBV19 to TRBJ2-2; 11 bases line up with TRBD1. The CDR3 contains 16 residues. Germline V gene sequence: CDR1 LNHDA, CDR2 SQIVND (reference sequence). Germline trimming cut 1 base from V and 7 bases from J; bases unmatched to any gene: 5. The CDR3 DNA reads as TGTGCCAGTAGTATAGGGACAGGGGGCCTCTTCGGGGAGCTGTTTTTT. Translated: CASSIGTGGLFGELFF.

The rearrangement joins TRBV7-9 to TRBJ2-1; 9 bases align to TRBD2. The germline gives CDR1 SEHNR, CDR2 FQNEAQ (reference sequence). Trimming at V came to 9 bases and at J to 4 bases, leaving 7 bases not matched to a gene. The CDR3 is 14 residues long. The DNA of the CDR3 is TGTGCCAGTGAAACTAGCGGGTTTTACAATGAGCAGTTCTTC. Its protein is CASETSGFYNEQFF.

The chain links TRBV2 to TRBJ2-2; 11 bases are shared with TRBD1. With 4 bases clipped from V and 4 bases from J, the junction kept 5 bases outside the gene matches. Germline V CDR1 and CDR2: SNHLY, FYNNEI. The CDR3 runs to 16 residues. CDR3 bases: TGTGCCAGCAGTGGTAGGACAGGGGGCAGCACCGGGGAGCTGTTTTTT. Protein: CASSGRTGGSTGELFF.

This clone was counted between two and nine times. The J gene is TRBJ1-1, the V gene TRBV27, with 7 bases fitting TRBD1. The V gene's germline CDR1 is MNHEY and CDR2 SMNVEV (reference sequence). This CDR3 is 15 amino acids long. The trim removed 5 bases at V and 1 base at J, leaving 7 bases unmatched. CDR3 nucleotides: TGTGCCAGCAGTATCGGGACAGCGGGGAACACTGAAGCTTTCTTT. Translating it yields CASSIGTAGNTEAFF.

Written as DNA, the CDR3 is TGTGCCAGCAGTTACCGCTCCGAGACACCCAATTCACCCCTCCACTTT. This sequence encodes CASSYRSETPNSPLHF. The chain recombines TRBV6-6 with TRBJ1-6; no definite D call. V lost 2 bases and J 7 bases, leaving 15 bases between the germline ends. The germline CDR1 and CDR2 sequences are MNHNY and SVGAGI (reference sequence). This CDR3 comprises 16 residues.

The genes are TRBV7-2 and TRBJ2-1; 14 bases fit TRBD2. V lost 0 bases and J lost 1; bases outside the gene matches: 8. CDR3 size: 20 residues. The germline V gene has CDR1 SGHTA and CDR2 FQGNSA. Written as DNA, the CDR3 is TGTGCCAGCAGCTTAGCGCCGGGACTAGCGGGAGCAGGGTCCTACAATGAGCAGTTCTTC. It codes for CASSLAPGLAGAGSYNEQFF. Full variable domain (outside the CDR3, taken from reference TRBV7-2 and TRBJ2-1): GAGVSQSPSNKVTEKGKDVELRCDPISGHTALYWYRQSLGQGLEFLIYFQGNSAPDKSGLPSDRFSAERTGGSVSTLTIQRTQQEDSAVYLCASSLAPGLAGAGSYNEQFFGPGTRLTVL.

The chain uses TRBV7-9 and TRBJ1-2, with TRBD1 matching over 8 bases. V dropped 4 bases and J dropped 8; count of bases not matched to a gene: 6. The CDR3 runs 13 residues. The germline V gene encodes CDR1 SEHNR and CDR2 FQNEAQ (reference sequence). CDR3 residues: CASSYDRGDGYTF. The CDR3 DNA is TGTGCCAGCAGCTACGACAGGGGCGACGGCTACACCTTC. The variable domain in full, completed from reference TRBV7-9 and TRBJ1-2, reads DTGVSQNPRHKITKRGQNVTFRCDPISEHNRLYWYRQTLGQGPEFLTYFQNEAQLEKSRLLSDRFSAERPKGSFSTLEIQRTEQGDSAMYLCASSYDRGDGYTFGSGTRLTVV.

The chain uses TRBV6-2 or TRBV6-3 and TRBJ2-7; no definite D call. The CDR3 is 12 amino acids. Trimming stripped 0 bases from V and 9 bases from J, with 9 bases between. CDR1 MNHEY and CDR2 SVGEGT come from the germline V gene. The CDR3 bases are TGTGCCAGCAGTTACTCAGAGGCCGGGCAGTACTTC. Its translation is CASSYSEAGQYF.

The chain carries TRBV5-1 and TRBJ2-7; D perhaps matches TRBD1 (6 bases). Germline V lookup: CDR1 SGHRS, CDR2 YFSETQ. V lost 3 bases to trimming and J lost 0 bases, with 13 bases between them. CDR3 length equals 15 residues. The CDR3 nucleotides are TGCGCCAGCAGCTATGACAGGTGGAGCTCCTACGAGCAGTACTTC. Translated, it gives CASSYDRWSSYEQYF.

The CDR3 bases are TGTGCCAGCAGTCACCGGACAGGGTATAGGGAGTCGACTGGAAACACCATATATTTT. It codes for CASSHRTGYRESTGNTIYF. V usage is TRBV6-6 and J usage is TRBJ1-3; 8 bases fit TRBD1. This CDR3 is built from 19 residues. V lost 5 bases to trimming and J lost 2 bases; unmatched junction nucleotides: 17. The germline CDR1 and CDR2 sequences are MNHNY and SVGAGI (reference sequence).

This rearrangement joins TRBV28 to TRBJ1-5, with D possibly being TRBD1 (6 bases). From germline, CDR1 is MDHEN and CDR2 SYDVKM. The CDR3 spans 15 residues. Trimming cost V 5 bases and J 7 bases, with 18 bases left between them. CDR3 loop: CASSQARGYGQPQHF. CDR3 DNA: TGTGCCAGCAGTCAAGCCAGGGGATACGGCCAGCCCCAGCATTTT.

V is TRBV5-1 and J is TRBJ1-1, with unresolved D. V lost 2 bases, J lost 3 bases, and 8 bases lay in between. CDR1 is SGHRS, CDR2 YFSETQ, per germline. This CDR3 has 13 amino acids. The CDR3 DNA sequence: TGCGCCAGCAGCTTAGACGGGCACACTGAAGCTTTCTTT. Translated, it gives CASSLDGHTEAFF. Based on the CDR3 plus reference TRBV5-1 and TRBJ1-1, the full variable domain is KAGVTQTPRYLIKTRGQQVTLSCSPISGHRSVSWYQQTPGQGLQFLFEYFSETQRNKGNFPGRFSGRQFSNSRSEMNVSTLELGDSALYLCASSLDGHTEAFFGQGTRLTVV.

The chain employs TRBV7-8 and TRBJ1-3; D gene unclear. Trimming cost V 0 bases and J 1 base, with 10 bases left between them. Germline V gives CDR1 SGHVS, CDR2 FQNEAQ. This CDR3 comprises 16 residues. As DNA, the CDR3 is TGTGCCAGCAGCTTAGCGGGCTTACGATCTGGAAACACCATATATTTT. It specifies CASSLAGLRSGNTIYF.